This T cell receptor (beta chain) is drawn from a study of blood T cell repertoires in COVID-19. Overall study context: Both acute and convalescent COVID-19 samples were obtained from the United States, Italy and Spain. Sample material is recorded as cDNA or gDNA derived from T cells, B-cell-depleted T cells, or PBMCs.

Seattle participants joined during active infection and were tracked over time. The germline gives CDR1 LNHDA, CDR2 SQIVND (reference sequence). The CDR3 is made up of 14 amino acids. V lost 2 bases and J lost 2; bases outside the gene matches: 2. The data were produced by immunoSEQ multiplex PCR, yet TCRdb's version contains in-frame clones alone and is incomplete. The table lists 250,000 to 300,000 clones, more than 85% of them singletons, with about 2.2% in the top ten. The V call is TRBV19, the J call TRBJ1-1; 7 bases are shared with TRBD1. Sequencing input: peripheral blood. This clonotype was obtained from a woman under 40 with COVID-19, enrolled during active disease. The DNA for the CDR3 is TGTGCCAGTAGTATATCAGGGGGTAACACTGAAGCTTTCTTT. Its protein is CASSISGGNTEAFF.